These 15 T cell receptor beta chains share one sample of origin, sequenced in a study of Graves' ophthalmopathy and Graves' hyperthyroidism. Scientists amplified the TCR beta CDR3 regions from RNA transcripts. RT-PCR was first run with HTBI primers, then multiplex PCR in a second round. TCRdb independently ran MiXCR on the multiplex PCR reads; one entry per CDR3 protein. The sample records hundreds of thousands of distinct CDR3 sequences, 15% being singletons. The sample taken for sequencing was peripheral blood. The receptors here all came from a woman under 30 with stable Graves' hyperthyroidism.

This clonotype was observed many times. V gene TRBV7-2 combines with J gene TRBJ1-2; maybe TRBD1 (6 bases). Germline assignment: CDR1 SGHTA and CDR2 FQGNSA. The V and J ends lost 1 base and 8 bases respectively, with 11 bases between them. The CDR3 contains 13 residues. As DNA, the CDR3 is TGTGCCAGCAGCTTAGGAACAGGGCGCGGCTACACCTTC. Residues: CASSLGTGRGYTF.

This clonotype was picked up many times. This sequence joins TRBV12-3 or TRBV12-4 and TRBJ1-5; D not resolved. The CDR3 is made up of 15 amino acids. Trimming shortened V by 1 base and J by 2 bases, and 9 bases separated the two germline ends. This chain's CDR3 is CASSLGREGNQPQHF. CDR3 sequence (DNA): TGTGCCAGCAGTTTAGGGAGAGAGGGCAATCAGCCCCAGCATTTT.

This clonotype was found many times. The chain joins TRBV5-1 to TRBJ2-5; a weak D match, TRBD1 (8 bases). Germline CDR1 SGHRS, CDR2 YFSETQ. V lost 5 bases to trimming and J lost 4 bases, with 15 bases between them. The CDR3 extends over 14 amino acids. CDR3 bases: TGCGCCAGCAGTGCACAGGGGGGGCGAGAGACCCAGTACTTC. It translates to CASSAQGGRETQYF.

Comment on this clonotype: A much larger clone sits a single nucleotide away, making a read error possible. The final CDR3 position lacks the conserved phenylalanine or tryptophan, pointing to a likely read error. The V and J genes are TRBV19 and TRBJ1-3; 8 bases line up with TRBD1. CDR3 size: 15 residues. CDR1 and CDR2 (germline): LNHDA, SQIVND (reference sequence). Trimming at V came to 5 bases and at J to 2 bases, leaving 5 bases not matched to a gene. CDR3 in amino acids: CASSFGQGTGNTIYY. DNA for the CDR3: TGTGCCAGTAGTTTCGGACAGGGAACTGGAAACACCATATATTAT.

This chain links TRBV12-3 or TRBV12-4 with TRBJ2-7; 7 positions match TRBD2. This CDR3 region has 17 residues. Trimming at V came to 4 bases and at J to 4 bases, leaving 16 bases not matched to a gene. The CDR3 protein is CASSSFSVGGVDYEQYF. In DNA, the CDR3 is TGTGCCAGCAGTTCGTTCTCCGTTGGGGGGGTAGATTACGAGCAGTACTTC.

This clonotype was counted many times. The chain carries TRBV2 and TRBJ2-5; no reliable D call. Trimming cost V 8 bases and J 3 bases, with 7 bases left between them. Germline V gives CDR1 SNHLY, CDR2 FYNNEI. The CDR3 totals 11 residues. DNA of the CDR3: TGTGCCAGCGGCCGGAAAGAGACCCAGTACTTC. Protein: CASGRKETQYF.

This clonotype was recorded at least ten times. The rearrangement uses TRBV11-3 and TRBJ1-2, with D maybe TRBD1 (5 bases). V was clipped by 3 bases and J by 9 bases, with 17 bases between them. Germline V lookup: CDR1 SGHNT, CDR2 YENEEA. This CDR3 region has 14 residues. CDR3 sequence reads: CASSFGAGKRSYTF. The CDR3 nucleotides are TGTGCCAGCAGCTTTGGGGCAGGGAAGAGGAGCTACACCTTC.

Ten or more counts support this clonotype. The chain carries TRBV2 and TRBJ1-1; D gene unclear. Germline assignment: CDR1 SNHLY and CDR2 FYNNEI. With 8 bases removed from V and 0 bases from J, the gap between germline ends came to 16 bases. The CDR3 length is 15 residues. The CDR3 protein is CASAQQLVLNTEAFF. The CDR3, as DNA: TGTGCCAGCGCCCAGCAGCTCGTCCTGAACACTGAAGCTTTCTTT.

Notes on this clonotype: At one of its ends the junction is not consistent with the germline gene, which may arise from a read error. J is TRBJ1-3 and V is TRBV19, with 7 bases identical to TRBD1. The CDR3 has 16 amino acids. Germline CDR1 and CDR2: LNHDA and SQIVND (reference sequence). Here the CDR3 reads CASSNGQAFSGNTIYF. The CDR3 DNA sequence: TGTGCCAGTAGTAATGGACAGGCGTTCTCTGGAAACACTATATATTTT.

About this clonotype itself: One end of the junction does not line up with germline, which may come from a read error. The chain links TRBV2 to TRBJ2-7, with 8 bases lining up with TRBD2. CDR3 length: 15 residues. Looked up from germline, CDR1 is SNHLY and CDR2 is FYNNEI. The CDR3 bases are TGTGCCAGCAGTGGCTTAGCGGGGTCGGCGGGCGAGCGGTACTTC. This codes for CASSGLAGSAGERYF.

This clonotype was counted at least ten times. The chain couples TRBV20-1 to TRBJ1-1, with 7 bases fitting TRBD1. The CDR3 sequence is 15 residues long. The ends lost 1 base at V and 3 bases at J; junction bases unmatched: 8. Germline loops: CDR1 DFQATT, CDR2 SNEGSKA (reference sequence). The DNA of the CDR3 is TGCAGTGCTAGAGTCCCCGGGAGGGGGCACACTGAAGCTTTCTTT. The encoded protein is CSARVPGRGHTEAFF.

In this sample, this clonotype turned up once. The gene calls are TRBV7-8 and TRBJ2-3; 7 nucleotides line up with TRBD1. Trimming took 6 bases from V and 6 from J; bases not matched to a gene: 12. The germline CDR1 and CDR2 sequences are SGHVS and FQNEAQ. The CDR3 is 15 amino acids. The CDR3 DNA follows: TGTGCCAGCAGGACTGAACAGGGGTACGTGGATACGCAGTATTTT. Protein: CASRTEQGYVDTQYF.

This clonotype was counted only a few times. The rearrangement joins TRBV27 to TRBJ1-5; TRBD1 might be the D (5 bases). Germline V gene data show CDR1 as MNHEY and CDR2 as SMNVEV (reference sequence). The CDR3 runs 15 residues. Trimming took 2 bases from V and 3 from J, leaving 11 bases between them. The CDR3, as DNA: TGTGCCAGCAGTTTAGGGGCAGCTCCCAATCAGCCCCAGCATTTT. Protein product: CASSLGAAPNQPQHF.

This clonotype was counted many times. The rearrangement joins TRBV12-3 or TRBV12-4 to TRBJ1-3; 9 bases are shared with TRBD1. J was trimmed by 2 bases and V by 5 bases; bases with no gene match: 4. CDR3 length: 15 residues. The DNA of the CDR3 is TGTGCCAGCAGTAGCCGGGACAGGGCTGGAAACACCATATATTTT. Translation: CASSSRDRAGNTIYF.

Many counts were recorded for this clonotype. This chain connects TRBV7-2 to TRBJ1-5, with 7 positions matching TRBD1. The CDR3 covers 14 residues. Losses at the gene ends were 3 bases for V and 3 bases for J; bases not matched to a gene: 2. Germline values: CDR1 SGHTA, CDR2 FQGNSA. DNA for the CDR3: TGTGCCAGCAGCTTGACAGGGATCAATCAGCCCCAGCATTTT. This codes for CASSLTGINQPQHF. The whole variable domain, filled in from reference TRBV7-2 and TRBJ1-5, reads GAGVSQSPSNKVTEKGKDVELRCDPISGHTALYWYRQSLGQGLEFLIYFQGNSAPDKSGLPSDRFSAERTGGSVSTLTIQRTQQEDSAVYLCASSLTGINQPQHFGDGTRLSIL.